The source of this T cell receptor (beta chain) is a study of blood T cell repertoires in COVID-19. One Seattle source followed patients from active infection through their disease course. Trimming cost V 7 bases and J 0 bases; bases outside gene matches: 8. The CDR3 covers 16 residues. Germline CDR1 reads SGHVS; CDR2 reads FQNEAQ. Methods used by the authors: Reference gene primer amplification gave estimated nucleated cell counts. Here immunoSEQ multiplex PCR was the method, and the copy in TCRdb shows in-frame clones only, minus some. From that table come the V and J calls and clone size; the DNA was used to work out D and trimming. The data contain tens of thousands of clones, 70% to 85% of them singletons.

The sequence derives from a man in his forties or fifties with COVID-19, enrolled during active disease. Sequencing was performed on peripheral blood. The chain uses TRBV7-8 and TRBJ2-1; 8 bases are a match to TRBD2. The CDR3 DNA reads TGTGCCAGCAATCCCGGGGGGGTCCTCTCCTACAATGAGCAGTTCTTC. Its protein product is CASNPGGVLSYNEQFF.